Given below is one T cell receptor beta chain in context. V was clipped by 5 bases and J by 8 bases, with 15 bases between them. Germline V gives CDR1 KGHSH, CDR2 LQKENI. The CDR3 has 13 amino acids. These data come from a study of radiotherapy plus CTLA-4 blockade in lung cancer. The data were produced by immunoSEQ multiplex PCR, yet TCRdb's version contains in-frame clones alone and is incomplete. The table includes 55,000 or so clones, 82% detected once. The sample in question was peripheral blood, obtained from a patient treated with radiotherapy plus ipilimumab. This clonotype was sampled from a human donor with non-small cell lung cancer whose response to radiotherapy plus ipilimumab could not be evaluated. The J gene is TRBJ1-2, the V gene TRBV18; D is unresolved. CDR3: CASSLRQREGYTF. For the CDR3, the DNA is TGTGCCAGCTCATTACGGCAGAGGGAAGGCTACACCTTC.